This record covers a single T cell receptor (beta chain). In the authors' workflow: Amplifying reference gene primers gave estimates of nucleated cell counts. Profiling relied on immunoSEQ multiplex PCR, and the TCRdb table lists in-frame clones only, not all of them. Clone size and V and J calls were adopted from that table, with D and trimming inferred from the DNA. The table includes roughly 290,000 clones, around 91% detected once. This entry comes from a study of blood T cell repertoires in COVID-19. Study-level background: Italy, Spain and the United States were the sources of the convalescent and acute COVID-19 samples. Nucleic acid was either cDNA or gDNA, and it came from T cells, B-cell-depleted T cells, or PBMCs.

Germline CDR1 SEHNR, CDR2 FQNEAQ (reference sequence). The CDR3 is 18 amino acids. Trimming took 8 bases from V and 0 from J; bases not matched to a gene: 15. The receptor comes from a woman aged 60-70 years with acute or convalescent COVID-19. The source material was peripheral blood. The chain uses TRBV7-9 and TRBJ1-3, with 8 bases fitting TRBD1. CDR3: CASAPSRDRTNSGNTIYF. The CDR3 DNA follows: TGTGCCAGCGCCCCTTCCCGGGACAGGACAAACTCTGGAAACACCATATATTTT.